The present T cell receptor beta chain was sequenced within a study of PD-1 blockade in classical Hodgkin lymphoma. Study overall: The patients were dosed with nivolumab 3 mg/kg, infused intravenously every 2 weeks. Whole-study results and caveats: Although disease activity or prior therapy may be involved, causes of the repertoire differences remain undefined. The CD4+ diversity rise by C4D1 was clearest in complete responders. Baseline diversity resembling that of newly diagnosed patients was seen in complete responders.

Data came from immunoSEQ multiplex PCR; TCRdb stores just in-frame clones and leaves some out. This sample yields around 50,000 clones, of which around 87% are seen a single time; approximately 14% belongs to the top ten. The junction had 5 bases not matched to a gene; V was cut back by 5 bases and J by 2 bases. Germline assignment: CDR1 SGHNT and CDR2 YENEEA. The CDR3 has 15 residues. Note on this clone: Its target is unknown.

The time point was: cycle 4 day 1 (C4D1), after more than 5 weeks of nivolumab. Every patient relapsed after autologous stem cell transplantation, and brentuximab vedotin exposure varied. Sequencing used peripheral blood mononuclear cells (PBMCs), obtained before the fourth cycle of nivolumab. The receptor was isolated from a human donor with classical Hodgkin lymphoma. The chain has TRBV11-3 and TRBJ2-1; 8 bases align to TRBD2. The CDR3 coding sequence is TGTGCCAGCAGCCCCCCGGGACTAGCCTACAATGAGCAGTTCTTC. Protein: CASSPPGLAYNEQFF.